This T cell receptor beta chain originates from a study of tumor and adjacent non-tumor tissue in lung cancer (dated by TCRdb to 2016 to 2018). Notes on the research overall: The cohort included about a dozen adenocarcinoma, a couple of squamous cell carcinoma and 1 small cell lung cancer patients. The approximately 15 enrolled patients, of whom around 10 were men and 5 were women, were aged about 30 to 80 years and were diagnosed with TNM stage I to III disease. A total of roughly 130,000,000 productive TCRbeta reads were generated by sequencing, corresponding to an average of around 4 million reads per sample. Bulk TCRbeta repertoires were compared between lung tumor tissue and matched distant non-tumor lung tissue obtained from 15 lung cancer patients. TCRbeta CDR3 sequencing was performed on under 35 paired specimens, with one tumor sample and one normal lung sample collected per patient.

According to the germline V gene, CDR1 reads KGHSH and CDR2 reads LQKENI. V is clipped by 3 bases and J by 3 bases, and the sequence between their germline boundaries is 6 bases long. The CDR3 spans 13 residues, from the cysteine through the phenylalanine. The CDR3 DNA has 39 bases and is translated from base 1. Broad study findings and their caveats: Tumor tissue showed significantly higher TCR diversity (inverse Simpson) than normal lung tissue, at about 400 vs 150 (P = 0.0075, Mann-Whitney U test). Peripheral blood was not sequenced, so blood TCRbeta repertoires were not examined in the lung cancer patients of the study. The top 100 clones accounted for a significantly larger cumulative portion of the repertoire in normal lung than in tumor tissue. Neither the sequencing platform nor unique molecular identifiers are mentioned in the methods. TCR diversity was significantly higher in younger patients, and greater tumor TCR diversity was associated with shorter overall survival and shorter disease-free survival. With only roughly 14 patients in the cohort, the authors noted that larger samples and more detailed clinical data are needed.

This clonotype was seen a few times. Its target antigen remains unknown. No base quality values were provided; no much bigger clone lies one nucleotide off. Bulk unsorted tissue served as the source for RNA extraction, and RNA quality was assessed using a NanoDrop ND-1000 and an Agilent 2100. For the normal lung samples, distant non-tumor tissue was collected more than 3 cm away from the tumor edge. Newly diagnosed lung cancer patients without prior chemotherapy who had been admitted for thoracic surgery in China between August and November 2014 were enrolled as donors. Anyone who had undergone radiotherapy or chemotherapy before, or who had another cancer at the same time, was left out of the study. Pieces of surgical tissue measuring roughly 1-2.3 cm3 were kept in RNAlater solution and stored at -80 degrees C until use. The method was multiplex PCR. The data were produced on an Illumina HiSeq 2500. TCRbeta libraries were constructed through three rounds of nested PCR with primers (Table S4) according to protocols modified from ARM-PCR. Before sequencing, PCR products of 200-500 bp were excised from the gel and purified with the QIAquick gel extraction kit. On the authors' methods: Trimmomatic was used to clean the reads, FLASH merged the cleaned reads into complete CDR3 sequences, and MiTCR assigned the sequences to V(D)J germline segments. Clonal diversity was computed as the inverse Simpson's index with VDJtools. Productive reads were defined as in-frame sequences without a premature stop codon. Using fastp at Q25 and MiXCR, TCRdb reprocessed the public reads and kept productive beta chains. Each CDR3 protein appears once, grouped with its most common genes and DNA. For this entry, the V and J calls and clone size follow TCRdb and not the study's own pipeline. For this sample the table gives 65,000 to 75,000 distinct CDR3 sequences, of which 65% to 80% were detected only once. Under 45% of the sample rests with the top ten.

The clonotype comes from a man aged 60 to 75 with non-small cell lung cancer. This chain joins TRBV18 to TRBJ1-5; the D gene remains uncertain. The sample comprised distant non-tumor lung tissue. The CDR3 here reads CASSPQVNQPQHF. The nucleotides are TGTGCCAGCTCACCCCAGGTCAATCAGCCCCAGCATTTT. With all but the CDR3 taken from the reference TRBV18 and TRBJ1-5 genes, the full variable domain is: NAGVMQNPRHLVRRRGQEARLRCSPMKGHSHVYWYRQLPEEGLKFMVYLQKENIIDESGMPKERFSAEFPKEGPSILRIQQVVRGDSAAYFCASSPQVNQPQHFGDGTRLSIL.